This T cell receptor beta chain was found in a study of Graves' ophthalmopathy and Graves' hyperthyroidism (dated by TCRdb to the late 2010s). In terms of the full investigation: Peripheral blood was collected before any treatment was given, at the time of initial diagnosis. Once sampling was done, hyperthyroidism patients were given methimazole at a starting dose of 30 mg daily, while ophthalmopathy patients were given high-dose intravenous methylprednisolone. TCR beta repertoire signatures were used to distinguish Graves' ophthalmopathy from Graves' hyperthyroidism and to predict progression to ophthalmopathy. In total, 135 blood samples were TCR-sequenced: fewer than 50 ophthalmopathy, approximately 80 hyperthyroidism and some 17 hyperthyroidism-to-ophthalmopathy patients. For independent validation, a separate cohort was made up of some 18 hyperthyroidism patients plus 17 patients who later progressed from hyperthyroidism to ophthalmopathy. The approximately 100 discovery patients were divided at random into training and test sets in a 7:3 ratio. To explore V-J signatures that distinguish ophthalmopathy from hyperthyroidism, a discovery set of about a hundred patients was enrolled, made up of around 40 with ophthalmopathy and around 57 with stable hyperthyroidism. In six hyperthyroidism patients, the T-cell repertoire of thyroid tissue was compared with the T-cell repertoire of blood. Findings and caveats that apply to the study as a whole: Among expanded thyroid clonotypes with frequency above 0.001, most also showed up in blood, which suggests that blood repertoires may reflect the thyroid immune response. No statistical method was used to predetermine the sample size, and group allocation was not hidden from the investigators. In validation, the model predicted ophthalmopathy progression with less than 71% sensitivity and around 72% specificity; roughly 12 predicted patients were CT-confirmed with GO in a median of around 6.5 months. The 13-signature model separated ophthalmopathy from stable hyperthyroidism with roughly 88% sensitivity and approximately 83% specificity in cross-validation, and 80%/75% in the test set.

For repertoire sequencing, the TCR beta CDR3 regions were amplified from RNA transcripts. The first round was an RT-PCR using HTBI primers with the Qiagen OneStep RT-PCR kit, and this first round was followed by a second-round multiplex PCR, then size selection and purification. The libraries underwent paired-end sequencing with 100 bp reads on an Illumina HiSeq2000. As for how the authors treated the data: SOAPnuke was used to process the reads, removing any read that contained adapters or uncalled bases, had a mean Phred below 15, or lacked an exact match to the constant primer or identifier. High-quality paired reads were merged with COPE v1.2.5. Each unique nucleotide sequence was treated as a clonotype, and MiTCR v1.1 was used to align the clonotypes to the IMGT TRB V, D and J references. The analysis was limited to V-J combinations with a frequency above 0.0001, which together covered more than 99% of repertoires. A TCR clonal expansion and chaos score per V-J combination was defined as the ratio of F50 clonal expansion to chaos observed in the TCRdist matrix. Welch's t-statistics and random forest were used to reduce the features to 10 to 15 V-J combinations, which were then used as input to a naive Bayes classifier. The Morisita-Horn index was used to measure how similar the thyroid and blood repertoires were. TCRdb handled the public reads itself, with Q25 trimming in fastp and clone calling in MiXCR, and kept productive beta chains. Each record represents a unique CDR3 protein, reported with the most common genes and DNA among its rows. TCRdb assigned the V and J calls; the authors' analysis was not used. This sample lists roughly 410,000 distinct CDR3 sequences; 15% were detected once. In total, the top ten clones hold 7% of the sample.

This clonotype came up many times. What antigen it recognizes has not been identified. No quality values exist for individual bases; no much larger clone is one base distant. V is cut by 4 bases and J by 0 bases, and the space between the germline ends is 10 bases. The germline V gene gives CDR1 as SQVTM and CDR2 as ANQGSEA. The CDR3 contains 13 residues, cysteine and phenylalanine counted. The only DNA kept is the CDR3, 39 bases in frame from the first base. Hyperthyroidism was considered stable if no progression to ophthalmopathy occurred within 18 months of follow-up. Patients with hyperthyroidism were aged 18 to 65 years, had been newly diagnosed, and had a disease duration of less than 2 months. Patients were excluded if they had other autoimmune diseases, uncontrolled infections, pregnancy or lactation. Diagnosis relied on clinical symptoms, serum thyroxine, TRAb, thyroid ultrasound and orbital computed tomography. Using Ficoll-Paque density gradient centrifugation, PBMCs were isolated from about 9.4 ml of fresh peripheral blood. Total RNA was extracted using Trizol reagent, and RNA quality was checked on an Agilent 2100 Bioanalyzer.

Recombination joined TRBV29-1 with TRBJ2-7; the D gene is not confidently resolved. Material: peripheral blood. The source is a woman aged 18-30 years with stable Graves' hyperthyroidism. Donor details come from another sample of the same person, matched by shared clones. Read as DNA, the sequence is TGCAGCGTTGCGGCTCCGAGCTCCTACGAGCAGTACTTC. This sequence encodes CSVAAPSSYEQYF.